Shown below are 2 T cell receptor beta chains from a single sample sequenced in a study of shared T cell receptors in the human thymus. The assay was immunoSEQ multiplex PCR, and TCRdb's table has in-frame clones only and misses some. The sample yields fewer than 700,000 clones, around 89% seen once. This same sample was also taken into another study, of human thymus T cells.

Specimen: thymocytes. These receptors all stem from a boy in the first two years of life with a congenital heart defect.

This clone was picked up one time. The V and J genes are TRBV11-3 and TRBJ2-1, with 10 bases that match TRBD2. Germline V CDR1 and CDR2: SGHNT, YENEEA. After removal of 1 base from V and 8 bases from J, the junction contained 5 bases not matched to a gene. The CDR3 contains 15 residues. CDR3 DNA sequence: TGTGCCAGCAGCTTAGTGGTAGCGGGAGGAGATGAGCAGTTCTTC. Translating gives CASSLVVAGGDEQFF.

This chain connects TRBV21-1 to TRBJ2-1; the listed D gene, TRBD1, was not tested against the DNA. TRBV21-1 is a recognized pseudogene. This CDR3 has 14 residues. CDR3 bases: TGTGCCAGCAGCAAAGTGGCCGTATACAATGAGCAGTTCTTC. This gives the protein CASSKVAVYNEQFF.